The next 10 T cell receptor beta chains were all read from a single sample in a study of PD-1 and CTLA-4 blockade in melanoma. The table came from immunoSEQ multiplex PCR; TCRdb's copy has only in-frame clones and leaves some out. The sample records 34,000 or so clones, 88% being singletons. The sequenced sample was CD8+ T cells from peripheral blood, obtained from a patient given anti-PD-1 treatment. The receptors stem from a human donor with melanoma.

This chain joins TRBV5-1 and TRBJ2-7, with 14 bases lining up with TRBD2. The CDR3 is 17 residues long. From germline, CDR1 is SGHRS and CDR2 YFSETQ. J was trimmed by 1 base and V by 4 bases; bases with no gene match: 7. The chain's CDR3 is CASSLGLAGGGSYEQYF. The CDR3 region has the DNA TGCGCCAGCAGCCTTGGACTAGCGGGGGGCGGGTCCTACGAGCAGTACTTC.

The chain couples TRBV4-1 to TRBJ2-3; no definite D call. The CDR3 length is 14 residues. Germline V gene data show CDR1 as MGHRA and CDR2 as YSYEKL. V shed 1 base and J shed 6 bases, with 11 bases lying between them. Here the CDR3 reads CASSQGLYGDTQYF. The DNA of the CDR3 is TGCGCCAGCAGCCAAGGTCTTTATGGGGATACGCAGTATTTT.

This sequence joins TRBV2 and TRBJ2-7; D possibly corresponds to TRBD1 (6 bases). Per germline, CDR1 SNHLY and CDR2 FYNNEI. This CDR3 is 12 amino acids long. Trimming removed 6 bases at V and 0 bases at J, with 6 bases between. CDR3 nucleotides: TGTGCCAGCAGGGACAGCTCCTACGAGCAGTACTTC. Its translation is CASRDSSYEQYF.

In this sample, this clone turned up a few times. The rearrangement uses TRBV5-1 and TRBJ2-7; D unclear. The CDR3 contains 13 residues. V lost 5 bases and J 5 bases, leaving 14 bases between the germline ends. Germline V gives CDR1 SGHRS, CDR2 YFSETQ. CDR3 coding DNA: TGCGCCAGCAGGCGAGAAGGTCGGGACGAGCAGTACTTC. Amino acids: CASRREGRDEQYF.

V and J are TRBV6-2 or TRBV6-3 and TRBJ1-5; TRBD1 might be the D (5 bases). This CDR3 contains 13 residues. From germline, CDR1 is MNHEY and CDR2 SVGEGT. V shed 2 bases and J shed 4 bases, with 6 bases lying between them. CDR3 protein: CASSYQGNQPQHF. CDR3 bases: TGTGCCAGCAGTTACCAGGGAAATCAGCCCCAGCATTTT.

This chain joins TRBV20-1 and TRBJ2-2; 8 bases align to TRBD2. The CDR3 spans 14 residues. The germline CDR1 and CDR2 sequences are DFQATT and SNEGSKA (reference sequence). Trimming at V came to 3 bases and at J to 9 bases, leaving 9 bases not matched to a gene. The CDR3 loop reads CSASRRGDPRELFF. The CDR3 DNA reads TGCAGTGCTAGTCGGCGGGGGGACCCTAGGGAGCTGTTTTTT.

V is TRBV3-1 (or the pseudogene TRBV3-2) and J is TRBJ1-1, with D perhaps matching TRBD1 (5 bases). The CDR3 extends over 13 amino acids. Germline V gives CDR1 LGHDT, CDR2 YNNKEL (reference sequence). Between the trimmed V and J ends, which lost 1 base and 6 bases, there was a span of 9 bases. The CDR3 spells CASSQGAGPEAFF. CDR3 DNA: TGTGCCAGCAGCCAAGGGGCAGGGCCTGAAGCTTTCTTT.

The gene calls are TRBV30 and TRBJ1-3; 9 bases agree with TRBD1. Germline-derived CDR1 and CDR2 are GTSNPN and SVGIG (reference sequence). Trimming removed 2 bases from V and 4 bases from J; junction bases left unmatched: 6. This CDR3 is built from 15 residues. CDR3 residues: CAWSYRGLEGNTIYF. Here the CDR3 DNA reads TGTGCCTGGAGTTACAGGGGGCTAGAAGGAAACACCATATATTTT.

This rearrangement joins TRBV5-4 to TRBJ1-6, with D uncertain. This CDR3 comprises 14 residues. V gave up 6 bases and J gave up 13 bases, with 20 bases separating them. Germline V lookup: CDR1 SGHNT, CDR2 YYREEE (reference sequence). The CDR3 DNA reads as TGTGCCAGCACCAATTCCTATACTTTAGACCCCCTCCACTTT. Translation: CASTNSYTLDPLHF.

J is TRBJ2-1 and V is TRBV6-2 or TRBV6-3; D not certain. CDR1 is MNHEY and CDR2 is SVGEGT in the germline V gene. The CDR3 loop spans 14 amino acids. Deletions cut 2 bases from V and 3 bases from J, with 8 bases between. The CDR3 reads CASSYQTDYNEQFF. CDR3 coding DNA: TGTGCCAGCAGTTACCAGACGGACTACAATGAGCAGTTCTTC.